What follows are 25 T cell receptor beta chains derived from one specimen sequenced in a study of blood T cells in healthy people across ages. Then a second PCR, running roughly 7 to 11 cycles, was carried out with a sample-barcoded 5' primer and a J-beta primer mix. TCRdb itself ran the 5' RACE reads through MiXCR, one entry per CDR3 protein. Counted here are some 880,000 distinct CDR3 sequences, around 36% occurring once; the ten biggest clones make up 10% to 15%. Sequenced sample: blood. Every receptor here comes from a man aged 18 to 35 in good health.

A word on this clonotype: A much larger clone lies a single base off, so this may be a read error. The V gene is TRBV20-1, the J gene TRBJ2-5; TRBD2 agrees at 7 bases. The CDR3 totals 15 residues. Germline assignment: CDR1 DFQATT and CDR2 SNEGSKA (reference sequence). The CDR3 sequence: CSAGDRASGEETQYF. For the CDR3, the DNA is TGCAGTGCTGGAGATAGGGCTAGCGGAGAAGAGACCCAGTACTTC.

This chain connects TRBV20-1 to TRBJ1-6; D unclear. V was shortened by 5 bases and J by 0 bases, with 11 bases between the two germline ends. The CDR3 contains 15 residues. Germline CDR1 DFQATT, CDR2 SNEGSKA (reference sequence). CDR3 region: CSAALKSSYNSPLHF. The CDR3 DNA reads TGCAGTGCTGCCCTAAAGAGCTCCTATAATTCACCCCTCCACTTT.

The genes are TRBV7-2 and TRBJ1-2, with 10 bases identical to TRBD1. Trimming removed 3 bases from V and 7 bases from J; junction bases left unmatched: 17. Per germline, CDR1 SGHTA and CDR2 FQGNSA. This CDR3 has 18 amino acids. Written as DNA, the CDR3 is TGTGCCAGCAGCTTGGCCCGATTCCCAGACAGGGGGCCGGGTGGCTACACCTTC. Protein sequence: CASSLARFPDRGPGGYTF.

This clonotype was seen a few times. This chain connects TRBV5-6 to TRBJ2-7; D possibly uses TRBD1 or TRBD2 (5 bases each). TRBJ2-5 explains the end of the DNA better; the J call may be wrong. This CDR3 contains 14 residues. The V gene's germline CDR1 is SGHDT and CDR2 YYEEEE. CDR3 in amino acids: CASSAKGREETQYF. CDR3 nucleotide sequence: TGTGCCAGCAGCGCAAAGGGCAGGGAGGAGACCCAGTACTTC.

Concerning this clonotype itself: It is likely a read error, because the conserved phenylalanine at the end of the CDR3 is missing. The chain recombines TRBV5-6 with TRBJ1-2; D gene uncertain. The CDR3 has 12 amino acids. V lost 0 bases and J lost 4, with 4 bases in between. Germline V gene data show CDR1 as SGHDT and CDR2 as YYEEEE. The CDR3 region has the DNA TGTGCCAGCAGCTTGGGGACCTATGGCTACACCTTA. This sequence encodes CASSLGTYGYTL.

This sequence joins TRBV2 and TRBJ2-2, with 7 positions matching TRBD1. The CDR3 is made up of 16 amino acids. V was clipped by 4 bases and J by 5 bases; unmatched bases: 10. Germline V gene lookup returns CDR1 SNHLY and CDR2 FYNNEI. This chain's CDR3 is CASSVDRVVGTGELFF. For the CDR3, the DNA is TGTGCCAGCAGTGTTGACAGGGTGGTTGGTACCGGGGAGCTGTTTTTT.

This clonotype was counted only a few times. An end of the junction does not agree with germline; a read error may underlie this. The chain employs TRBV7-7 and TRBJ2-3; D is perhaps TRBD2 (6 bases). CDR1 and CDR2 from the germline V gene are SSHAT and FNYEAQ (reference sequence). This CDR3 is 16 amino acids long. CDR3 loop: CASSPGTSLLTDTQYF. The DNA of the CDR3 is TGTGCTAGCAGCCCGGGGACTTCCCTTCTCACAGATACGCAGTATTTT. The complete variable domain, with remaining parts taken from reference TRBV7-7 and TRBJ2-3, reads GAGVSQSPRYKVTKRGQDVTLRCDPISSHATLYWYQQALGQGPEFLTYFNYEAQPDKSGLPSDRFSAERPEGSISTLTIQRTEQRDSAMYRCASSPGTSLLTDTQYFGPGTRLTVL.

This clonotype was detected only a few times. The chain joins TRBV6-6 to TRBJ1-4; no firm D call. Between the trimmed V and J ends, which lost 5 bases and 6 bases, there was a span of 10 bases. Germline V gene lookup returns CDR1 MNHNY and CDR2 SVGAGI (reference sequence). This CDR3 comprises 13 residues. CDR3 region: CASSPRRDEKLFF. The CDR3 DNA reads TGTGCCAGCAGTCCACGTCGAGATGAAAAACTGTTTTTT.

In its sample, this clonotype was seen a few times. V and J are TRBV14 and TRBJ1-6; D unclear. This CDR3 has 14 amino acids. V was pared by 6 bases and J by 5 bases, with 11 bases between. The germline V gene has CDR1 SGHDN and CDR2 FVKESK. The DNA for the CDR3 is TGTGCCAGCAGGCAAACGGTTAATAATTCACCCCTCCACTTT. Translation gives CASRQTVNNSPLHF.

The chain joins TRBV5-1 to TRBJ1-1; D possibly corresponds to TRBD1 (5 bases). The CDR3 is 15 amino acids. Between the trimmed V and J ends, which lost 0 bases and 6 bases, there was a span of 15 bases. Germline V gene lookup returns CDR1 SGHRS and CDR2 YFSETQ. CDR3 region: CASSLAGGEKPEAFF. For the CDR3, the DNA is TGCGCCAGCAGCTTGGCGGGAGGGGAAAAGCCTGAAGCTTTCTTT.

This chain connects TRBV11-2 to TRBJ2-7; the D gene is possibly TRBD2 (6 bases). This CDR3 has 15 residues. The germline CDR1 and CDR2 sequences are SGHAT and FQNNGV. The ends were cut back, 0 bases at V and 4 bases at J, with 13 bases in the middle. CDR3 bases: TGTGCCAGCAGCTTAGACGGGGGAGGTGGGTACGAGCAGTACTTC. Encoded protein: CASSLDGGGGYEQYF.

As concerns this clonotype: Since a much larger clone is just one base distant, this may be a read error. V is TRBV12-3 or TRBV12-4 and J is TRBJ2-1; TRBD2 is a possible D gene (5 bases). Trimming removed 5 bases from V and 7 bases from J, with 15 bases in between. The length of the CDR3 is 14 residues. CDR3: CASSVRARENEQFF. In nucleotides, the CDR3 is TGTGCCAGCAGTGTGAGGGCACGGGAAAATGAGCAGTTCTTC.

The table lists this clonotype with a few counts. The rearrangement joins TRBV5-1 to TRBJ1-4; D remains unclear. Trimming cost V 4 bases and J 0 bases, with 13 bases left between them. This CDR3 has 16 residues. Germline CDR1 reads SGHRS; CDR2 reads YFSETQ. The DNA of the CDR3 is TGCGCCAGCAGCACCAACCCAAACCCAACTAATGAAAAACTGTTTTTT. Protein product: CASSTNPNPTNEKLFF.

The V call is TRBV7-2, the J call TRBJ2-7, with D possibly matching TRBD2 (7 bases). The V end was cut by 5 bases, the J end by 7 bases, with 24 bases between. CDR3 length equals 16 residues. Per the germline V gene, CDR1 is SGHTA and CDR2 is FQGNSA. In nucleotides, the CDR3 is TGTGCCAGCAGCCTCTCTTGGGGGGGGCCAAACAATGAGCAGTACTTC. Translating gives CASSLSWGGPNNEQYF.

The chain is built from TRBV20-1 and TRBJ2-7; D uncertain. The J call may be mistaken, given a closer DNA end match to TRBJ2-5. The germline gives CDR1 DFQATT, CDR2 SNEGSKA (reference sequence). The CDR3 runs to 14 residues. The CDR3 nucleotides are TGCAGTGCTCGCCCCCCAGGACACCAAGAGACCCAGTACTTC. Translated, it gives CSARPPGHQETQYF.

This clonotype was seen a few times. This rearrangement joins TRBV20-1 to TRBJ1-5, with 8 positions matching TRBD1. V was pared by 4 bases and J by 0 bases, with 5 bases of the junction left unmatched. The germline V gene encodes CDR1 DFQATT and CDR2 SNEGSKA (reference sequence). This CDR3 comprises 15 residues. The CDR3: CSATMTGVSNQPQHF. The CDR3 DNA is TGCAGTGCTACTATGACAGGGGTTAGCAATCAGCCCCAGCATTTT.

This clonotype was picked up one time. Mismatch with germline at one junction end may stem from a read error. This CDR3 is CAGSPPTKLGQFF. DNA of the CDR3: TGTGCCGGCAGCCCGCCGACAAAACTCGGGCAGTTCTTC. The chain is built from TRBV9 and TRBJ2-1; D unresolved. CDR3 length: 13 residues. Germline V gives CDR1 SGDLS, CDR2 YYNGEE.

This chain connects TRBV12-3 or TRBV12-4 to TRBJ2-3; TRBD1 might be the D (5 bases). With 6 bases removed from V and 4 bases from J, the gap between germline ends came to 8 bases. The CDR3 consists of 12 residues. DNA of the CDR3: TGTGCCAGCAGGCTGACAGCAGATACGCAGTATTTT. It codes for CASRLTADTQYF.

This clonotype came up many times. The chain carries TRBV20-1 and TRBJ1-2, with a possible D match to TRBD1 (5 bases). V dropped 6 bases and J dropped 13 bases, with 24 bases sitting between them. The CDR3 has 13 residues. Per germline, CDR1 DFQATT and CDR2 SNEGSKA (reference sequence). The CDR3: CSAPLSGGNKRTF. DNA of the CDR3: TGCAGTGCACCACTAAGTGGGGGGAATAAACGCACCTTC.

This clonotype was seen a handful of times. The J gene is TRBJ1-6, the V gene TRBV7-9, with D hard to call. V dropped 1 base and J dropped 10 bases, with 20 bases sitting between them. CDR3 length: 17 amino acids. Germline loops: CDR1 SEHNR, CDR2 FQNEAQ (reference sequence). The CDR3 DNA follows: TGTGCCAGCAGCTTAGTTCGACCCTCTGACCGATCCTCACCCCTCCACTTT. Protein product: CASSLVRPSDRSSPLHF.

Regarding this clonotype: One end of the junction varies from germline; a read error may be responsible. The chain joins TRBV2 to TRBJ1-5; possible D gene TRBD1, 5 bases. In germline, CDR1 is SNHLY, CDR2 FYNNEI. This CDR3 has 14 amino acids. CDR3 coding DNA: TGTGCCAGTAGTGAGAGGGGATGGAATCAGCCCCAGCATTTT. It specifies CASSERGWNQPQHF.

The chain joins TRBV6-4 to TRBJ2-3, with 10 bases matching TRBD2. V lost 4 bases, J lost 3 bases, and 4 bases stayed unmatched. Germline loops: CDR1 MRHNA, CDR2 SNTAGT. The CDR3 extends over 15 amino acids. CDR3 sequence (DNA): TGTGCCAGCAGTGCGGCTAGCGGGAGAACAGATACGCAGTATTTT. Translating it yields CASSAASGRTDTQYF.

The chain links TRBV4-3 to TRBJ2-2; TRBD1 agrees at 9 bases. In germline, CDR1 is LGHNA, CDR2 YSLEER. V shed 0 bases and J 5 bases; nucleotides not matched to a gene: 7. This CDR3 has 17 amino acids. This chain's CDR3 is CASSQDKGQGWTGELFF. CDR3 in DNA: TGCGCCAGCAGCCAAGATAAGGGACAGGGATGGACCGGGGAGCTGTTTTTT.

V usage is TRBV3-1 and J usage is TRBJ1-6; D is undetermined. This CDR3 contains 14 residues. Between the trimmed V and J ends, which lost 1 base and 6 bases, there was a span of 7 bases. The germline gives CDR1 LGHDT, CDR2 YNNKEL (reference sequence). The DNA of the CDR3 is TGTGCCAGCAGCCAAGTCCGGAGTAATTCACCCCTCCACTTT. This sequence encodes CASSQVRSNSPLHF.

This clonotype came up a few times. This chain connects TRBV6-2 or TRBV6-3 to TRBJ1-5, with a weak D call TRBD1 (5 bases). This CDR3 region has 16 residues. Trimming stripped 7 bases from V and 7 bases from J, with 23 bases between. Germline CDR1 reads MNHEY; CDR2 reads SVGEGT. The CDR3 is CASTQGGPNKRQPQHF. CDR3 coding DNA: TGTGCCAGCACCCAGGGCGGACCAAATAAGCGACAGCCCCAGCATTTT.